This T cell receptor (beta chain) was retrieved from a study of cytomegalovirus exposure and HLA in healthy donors. Regarding the study as a whole: Presence/absence analysis assumed near-uniform sequencing depth across donors. Serostatus for CMV was the only available immune exposure information. In a later analysis, across HLA loci, associated TCR counts were highest for DRB1, lowest for HLA-C.

With respect to this clone: Its antigen is as yet unknown.

Trimming cost V 11 bases and J 6 bases; bases outside gene matches: 8. Germline V gives CDR1 MGHDK, CDR2 SYGVNS. The CDR3 contains 12 residues. The primer mix had 60 Vbeta and 13 Jbeta primers. Sequenced by immunoSEQ multiplex PCR; TCRdb stores in-frame clones only, minus some. The sample carries 130,000 to 150,000 clones, roughly 73% recorded once. This donor lacks a recorded CMV serostatus. Sequencing was carried out using PBMCs. The chain is built from TRBV25-1 and TRBJ1-1; 8 nucleotides match TRBD1. The source is a human donor in good health. DNA for the CDR3: TGTGCCGGGCAGACAGGGGACTCTGAAGCTTTCTTT. Translating it yields CAGQTGDSEAFF. Variable domain in full (rest from reference TRBV25-1 and TRBJ1-1): EADIYQTPRYLVIGTGKKITLECSQTMGHDKMYWYQQDPGMELHLIHYSYGVNSTEKGDLSSESTVSRIRTEHFPLTLESARPSHTSQYLCAGQTGDSEAFFGQGTRLTVV.